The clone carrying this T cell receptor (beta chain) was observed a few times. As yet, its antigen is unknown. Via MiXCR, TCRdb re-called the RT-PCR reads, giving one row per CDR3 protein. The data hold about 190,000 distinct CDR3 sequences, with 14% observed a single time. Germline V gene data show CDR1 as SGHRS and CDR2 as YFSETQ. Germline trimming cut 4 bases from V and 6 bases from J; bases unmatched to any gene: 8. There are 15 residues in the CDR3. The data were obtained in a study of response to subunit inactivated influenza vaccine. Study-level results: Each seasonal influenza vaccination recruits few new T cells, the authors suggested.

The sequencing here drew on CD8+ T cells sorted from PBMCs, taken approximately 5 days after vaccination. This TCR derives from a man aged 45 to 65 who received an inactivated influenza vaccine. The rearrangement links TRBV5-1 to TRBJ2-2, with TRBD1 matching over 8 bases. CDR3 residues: CASSPTRGLAGELFF. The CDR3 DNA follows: TGCGCCAGCAGCCCCACCAGGGGGCTGGCCGGGGAGCTGTTTTTT. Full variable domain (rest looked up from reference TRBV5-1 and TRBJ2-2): KAGVTQTPRYLIKTRGQQVTLSCSPISGHRSVSWYQQTPGQGLQFLFEYFSETQRNKGNFPGRFSGRQFSNSRSEMNVSTLELGDSALYLCASSPTRGLAGELFFGEGSRLTVL.